The 26 T cell receptor beta chains presented below share a single source sample, sequenced in a study of OX40 agonist ivuxolimab in advanced cancers. Some clones are missing from TCRdb's copy, which holds only in-frame ones; the method was immunoSEQ multiplex PCR. The table includes 45,000 to 55,000 clones, over 80% detected once. Here the sequenced sample was CD4+ or CD8+ T cells sorted from blood, taken in a trial of the OX40 agonist ivuxolimab. Source of these receptors: an adult with an advanced solid tumor such as melanoma, head and neck, liver or kidney cancer.

The chain couples TRBV6-1 to TRBJ2-7; D is possibly TRBD1 (5 bases). Germline V gene lookup returns CDR1 MNHNS and CDR2 SASEGT. CDR3 length: 15 residues. V was trimmed by 0 bases and J by 8 bases, leaving 17 bases between them. The CDR3 coding sequence is TGTGCCAGCAGTGAAGCGTTTTCGGCAGGGCAACAGCAGTACTTC. Its protein product is CASSEAFSAGQQQYF.

The CDR3 DNA is TGTGCCAGTCGGGGGACATTGGACAATCAGCCCCAGCATTTT. It codes for CASRGTLDNQPQHF. The J gene is TRBJ1-5, the V gene TRBV19; D is perhaps TRBD1 (6 bases). The CDR3 totals 14 residues. With 8 bases removed from V and 3 bases from J, the gap between germline ends came to 14 bases. Germline CDR1 LNHDA, CDR2 SQIVND (reference sequence).

This chain links TRBV4-3 with TRBJ1-4, with TRBD1 as a possible D gene (5 bases). The V gene lost 0 bases and the J gene lost 8 bases, with 13 bases spanning the gap. The length of the CDR3 is 15 residues. CDR1 and CDR2 from the germline V gene are LGHNA and YSLEER. CDR3 nucleotides: TGCGCCAGCAGCCAAGATTCTGGACAAGGGGAAAAACTGTTTTTT. This codes for CASSQDSGQGEKLFF.

The gene calls are TRBV7-6 and TRBJ2-3; 15 nucleotides align to TRBD2. With V trimmed by 4 bases and J by 14 bases, 7 bases remained unmatched. This CDR3 has 14 residues. Germline V lookup: CDR1 SGHVS, CDR2 FNYEAQ. The CDR3 is CASSSGLAGGLWYF. DNA for the CDR3: TGTGCCAGCAGCTCCGGACTAGCGGGGGGGCTCTGGTATTTT. The complete variable domain, with remaining parts taken from reference TRBV7-6 and TRBJ2-3, reads GAGVSQSPRYKVTKRGQDVALRCDPISGHVSLYWYRQALGQGPEFLTYFNYEAQQDKSGLPNDRFSAERPEGSISTLTIQRTEQRDSAMYRCASSSGLAGGLWYFGPGTRLTVL.

This clone was observed once. The rearrangement joins TRBV7-2 to TRBJ2-3; D may match TRBD1 or TRBD2 (6 bases each). Trimming shortened V by 0 bases and J by 6 bases, and 13 bases separated the two germline ends. The CDR3 sequence is 15 residues long. Germline-derived CDR1 and CDR2 are SGHTA and FQGNSA. In nucleotides, the CDR3 is TGTGCCAGCAGCTTAGCGGGGTGGGGGGCGGATACGCAGTATTTT. Translated: CASSLAGWGADTQYF.

The chain has TRBV19 and TRBJ1-2; maybe TRBD1 (5 bases). V lost 2 bases and J 7 bases, leaving 14 bases between the germline ends. This CDR3 is 14 amino acids long. Germline CDR1 and CDR2: LNHDA and SQIVND (reference sequence). CDR3 in amino acids: CASSISPGPLGYTF. The CDR3 coding sequence is TGTGCCAGTAGTATAAGTCCAGGGCCGCTTGGCTACACCTTC. Complete variable domain (other parts from reference TRBV19 and TRBJ1-2): DGGITQSPKYLFRKEGQNVTLSCEQNLNHDAMYWYRQDPGQGLRLIYYSQIVNDFQKGDIAEGYSVSREKKESFPLTVTSAQKNPTAFYLCASSISPGPLGYTFGSGTRLTVV.

J is TRBJ2-7 and V is TRBV7-2; TRBD1 matches at 9 bases. The CDR3 loop spans 16 amino acids. CDR1 and CDR2 (germline): SGHTA, FQGNSA. J gave up 2 bases and V 1 base, and 6 bases lay outside the gene matches. This CDR3 is CASSLGPGTGTYEQYF. The CDR3 bases are TGTGCCAGCAGCTTAGGCCCCGGGACAGGGACCTACGAGCAGTACTTC.

In nucleotides, the CDR3 is TGTGCCAGCAGAGGGAGCCAGGGGAATTCACCCCTCCACTTT. This gives the protein CASRGSQGNSPLHF. The genes are TRBV7-9 and TRBJ1-6, with D perhaps matching TRBD1 (6 bases). V lost 6 bases, J lost 7 bases, and 13 bases lay in between. This CDR3 is built from 14 residues. Germline loops: CDR1 SEHNR, CDR2 FQNEAQ (reference sequence).

This clone was found a few times. CDR3 sequence (DNA): TGCAGCGTTGACCATAGTGAGAACACTGAAGCTTTCTTT. This gives the protein CSVDHSENTEAFF. The chain joins TRBV29-1 to TRBJ1-1; no definite D call. Germline V gene sequence: CDR1 SQVTM, CDR2 ANQGSEA. V dropped 3 bases and J dropped 1 base, with 9 bases sitting between them. This CDR3 contains 13 residues.

This clone appeared a single time. V gene TRBV19 combines with J gene TRBJ2-3; 12 bases match TRBD2. The CDR3 is 18 amino acids. Per the germline V gene, CDR1 is LNHDA and CDR2 is SQIVND (reference sequence). The trim removed 3 bases at V and 4 bases at J, leaving 11 bases unmatched. The CDR3 coding sequence is TGTGCCAGTAGTATCCCCCCACTAGCGGGGGGTCCCCCAGATACGCAGTATTTT. Translated, it gives CASSIPPLAGGPPDTQYF.

This chain links TRBV6-5 with TRBJ2-1, with D hard to call. The CDR3 totals 13 residues. Deletions cut 6 bases from V and 7 bases from J, with 13 bases between. Per the germline V gene, CDR1 is MNHEY and CDR2 is SVGAGI. As DNA, the CDR3 is TGTGCCAGCAGCTCCCCTTTTAGAAATGAGCAGTTCTTC. Translated, it gives CASSSPFRNEQFF.

CDR3 sequence: CASSATTGWETQYF. CDR3 DNA sequence: TGTGCCAGCAGCGCCACGACAGGGTGGGAGACCCAGTACTTC. The chain is built from TRBV7-9 and TRBJ2-5; 7 nucleotides agree with TRBD1. The V gene's germline CDR1 is SEHNR and CDR2 FQNEAQ (reference sequence). The CDR3 is 14 amino acids. The J segment lost 5 bases and the V segment lost 5 bases, leaving 8 bases of the junction unmatched.

The chain couples TRBV6-1 to TRBJ1-2; possible D gene TRBD1, 6 bases. V was trimmed by 5 bases and J by 6 bases, leaving 13 bases between them. This CDR3 spans 13 amino acids. The germline gives CDR1 MNHNS, CDR2 SASEGT. In DNA, the CDR3 is TGTGCCAGCAGTTGGATCAGGGGCGATGGCTACACCTTC. Protein: CASSWIRGDGYTF.

The chain links TRBV11-3 to TRBJ2-6; tentative D call: TRBD1 (5 bases). The CDR3 is 15 amino acids. Germline CDR1 SGHNT, CDR2 YENEEA. Trimming cost V 3 bases and J 3 bases, with 9 bases left between them. CDR3 amino acids: CASSFAGLGANVLTF. CDR3 nucleotide sequence: TGTGCCAGCAGCTTCGCAGGGCTTGGGGCCAACGTCCTGACTTTC.

The chain has TRBV18 and TRBJ2-5, with D possibly being TRBD2 (6 bases). The CDR3 loop spans 16 amino acids. Germline values: CDR1 KGHSH, CDR2 LQKENI. Deletions cut 1 base from V and 1 base from J, with 13 bases between. CDR3 sequence: CASSPRRGTVQETQYF. CDR3 nucleotide sequence: TGTGCCAGCTCACCACGGAGGGGAACGGTCCAAGAGACCCAGTACTTC.

In DNA, the CDR3 is TGTGCCAGCAGTCTTGATTGGATCGGAGGTGGTTCTGAAGCTTTCTTT. It translates to CASSLDWIGGGSEAFF. The chain joins TRBV6-6 to TRBJ1-1, with D uncertain. This CDR3 is 16 amino acids long. Trimming shortened V by 5 bases and J by 6 bases, and 22 bases separated the two germline ends. CDR1 is MNHNY, CDR2 SVGAGI, per germline (reference sequence).

V usage is TRBV27 and J usage is TRBJ1-6; D not certain. Trimming shortened V by 5 bases and J by 2 bases, and 7 bases separated the two germline ends. Germline assignment: CDR1 MNHEY and CDR2 SMNVEV (reference sequence). This CDR3 is 14 amino acids long. The CDR3 DNA follows: TGTGCCAGCAGTAGGTTACCCTATAATTCACCCCTCCACTTT. This encodes CASSRLPYNSPLHF.

This clone came up a few times. V is TRBV19 and J is TRBJ2-3; D possibly matches TRBD1 or TRBD2 (6 bases each). This CDR3 has 18 amino acids. V dropped 4 bases and J dropped 2 bases, with 22 bases sitting between them. Germline-derived CDR1 and CDR2 are LNHDA and SQIVND (reference sequence). CDR3 DNA sequence: TGTGCCAGTAGTACGAGGGGCCGCGGAGGGGGATACACAGATACGCAGTATTTT. This sequence encodes CASSTRGRGGGYTDTQYF.

The chain couples TRBV11-2 to TRBJ2-3, with 7 bases fitting TRBD2. J was trimmed by 6 bases and V by 1 base; bases with no gene match: 7. CDR3 length equals 15 residues. The germline V gene has CDR1 SGHAT and CDR2 FQNNGV. This CDR3 is CASSLGGGGRDTQYF. The CDR3 DNA is TGTGCCAGCAGCTTAGGTGGCGGGGGTAGGGATACGCAGTATTTT. The whole variable domain, remainder taken from reference TRBV11-2 and TRBJ2-3, is EAGVAQSPRYKIIEKRQSVAFWCNPISGHATLYWYQQILGQGPKLLIQFQNNGVVDDSQLPKDRFSAERLKGVDSTLKIQPAKLEDSAVYLCASSLGGGGRDTQYFGPGTRLTVL.

This clone was detected a few times. The V and J genes are TRBV7-2 and TRBJ1-6; 7 nucleotides align to TRBD1. There are 15 residues in the CDR3. The V and J ends lost 5 bases and 9 bases, in that order; junction bases with no gene match: 10. Per the germline V gene, CDR1 is SGHTA and CDR2 is FQGNSA. CDR3 sequence reads: CASSPGQAGRSPLHF. The CDR3 nucleotides read TGTGCCAGCAGCCCCGGACAGGCTGGCCGTTCACCCCTCCACTTT.

The V gene is TRBV5-1, the J gene TRBJ1-2; D is undetermined. The CDR3 is 12 amino acids. V was pared by 7 bases and J by 6 bases, with 13 bases between. In germline, CDR1 is SGHRS, CDR2 YFSETQ. In DNA form, the CDR3 reads TGCGCCAGCGCCGCCTTATCCGATGGCTACACCTTC. Its translation is CASAALSDGYTF.

The chain uses TRBV2 and TRBJ1-2; D might be TRBD1 (6 bases). This CDR3 has 16 amino acids. CDR1 SNHLY and CDR2 FYNNEI come from the germline V gene. Trimming stripped 2 bases from V and 1 base from J, with 14 bases between. The CDR3 spells CASSEQVGAFNYGYTF. In DNA, the CDR3 is TGTGCCAGCAGTGAACAAGTGGGGGCATTTAACTATGGCTACACCTTC.

This chain uses TRBV2 with TRBJ1-4; D not resolved. The CDR3 totals 12 residues. Germline lookup yields CDR1 SNHLY and CDR2 FYNNEI. The V and J ends lost 7 bases and 8 bases respectively, with 11 bases between them. This chain's CDR3 is CASNGVSEKLFF. The CDR3 DNA sequence: TGTGCCAGCAATGGAGTCTCGGAAAAACTGTTTTTT.

The chain is built from TRBV6-1 and TRBJ1-4; D is unclear. Germline V gene sequence: CDR1 MNHNS, CDR2 SASEGT. The CDR3 totals 15 residues. V shed 3 bases and J shed 0 bases, with 8 bases lying between them. The CDR3 DNA follows: TGTGCCAGCAGTGAGCACCGTGCAACTAATGAAAAACTGTTTTTT. Encoded protein: CASSEHRATNEKLFF.

The chain recombines TRBV6-5 with TRBJ1-2; D is unresolved. Germline CDR1 reads MNHEY; CDR2 reads SVGAGI. V was trimmed by 5 bases and J by 5 bases, leaving 15 bases between them. This CDR3 contains 14 residues. The CDR3 DNA follows: TGTGCCAGCAGTCCGATGATGGGAGGGTATGGCTACACCTTC. Amino acid sequence: CASSPMMGGYGYTF.

The genes are TRBV7-2 and TRBJ1-5, with D hard to call. The CDR3 has 15 amino acids. The germline V and J ends were trimmed by 0 bases and 6 bases, with 12 bases remaining between them. Germline CDR1 reads SGHTA; CDR2 reads FQGNSA. The DNA for the CDR3 is TGTGCCAGCAGCTTAGCCGATCAAGCGGGTCAGCCCCAGCATTTT. Translated: CASSLADQAGQPQHF. Full variable domain (missing parts from reference TRBV7-2 and TRBJ1-5): GAGVSQSPSNKVTEKGKDVELRCDPISGHTALYWYRQSLGQGLEFLIYFQGNSAPDKSGLPSDRFSAERTGGSVSTLTIQRTQQEDSAVYLCASSLADQAGQPQHFGDGTRLSIL.